This T cell receptor beta chain was documented in a study of shared clonotypes between healthy human individuals. Across the study: Donors had three CD4 naive, three CD4 memory, two CD8 naive and one CD8 memory plate apiece.

Note on this clone: What it binds is not known.

This CDR3 spans 16 amino acids. Germline V gene data show CDR1 as SGHTA and CDR2 as FQGNSA. With V trimmed by 1 base and J by 5 bases, 10 bases remained unmatched. Here immunoSEQ multiplex PCR was the method, and the copy in TCRdb shows in-frame clones only, minus some. Here the sample spans roughly 520,000 clones, approximately 95% being singletons. Whole-study findings and limits: Naive subsets tended to show greater estimated richness than memory subsets.

The receptor's source is a woman in her thirties in good health. V gene TRBV7-2 combines with J gene TRBJ1-1, with 7 positions matching TRBD1. Material for sequencing was naive CD4+ T cells sorted from blood. The subset is: CD45RA+ positively selected. The CDR3 region is CASSLEPYRGETEAFF. The CDR3 coding sequence is TGTGCCAGCAGCTTAGAGCCCTACAGGGGCGAAACTGAAGCTTTCTTT. The full variable domain, rest sourced from reference TRBV7-2 and TRBJ1-1, is GAGVSQSPSNKVTEKGKDVELRCDPISGHTALYWYRQSLGQGLEFLIYFQGNSAPDKSGLPSDRFSAERTGGSVSTLTIQRTQQEDSAVYLCASSLEPYRGETEAFFGQGTRLTVV.